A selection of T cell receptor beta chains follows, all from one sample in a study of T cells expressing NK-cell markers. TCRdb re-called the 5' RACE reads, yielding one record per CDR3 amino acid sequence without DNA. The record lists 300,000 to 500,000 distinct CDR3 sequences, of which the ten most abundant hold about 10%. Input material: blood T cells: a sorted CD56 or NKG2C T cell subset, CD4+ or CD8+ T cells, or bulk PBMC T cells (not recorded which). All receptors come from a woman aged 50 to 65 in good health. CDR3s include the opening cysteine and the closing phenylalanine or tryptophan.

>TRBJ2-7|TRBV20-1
CRATRTSGRSAYEQYF
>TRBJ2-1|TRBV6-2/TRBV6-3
CASSLISRSYNEQFF
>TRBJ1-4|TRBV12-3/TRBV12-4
CASSFAAATNEKLFF
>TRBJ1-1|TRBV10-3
CAISGASGLQAAFF
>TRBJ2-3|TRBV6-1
CASSVASGTVDTQYF
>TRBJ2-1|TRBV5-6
CASSPGAAEQFF
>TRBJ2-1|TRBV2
CASSDEASRGPPLYNEQFF
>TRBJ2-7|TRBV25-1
CASSPQTPNGEQYF
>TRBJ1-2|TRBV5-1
CASSLSGENYGYTF
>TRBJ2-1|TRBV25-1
CATMGTSGSTEQFF
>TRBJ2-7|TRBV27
CASSLSGWVVGEQYF
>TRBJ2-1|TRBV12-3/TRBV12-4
CASRMTGHNEQFF
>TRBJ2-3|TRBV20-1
CSARDQGQGANTQYF
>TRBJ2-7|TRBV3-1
CASSQRQGGGYEQYF
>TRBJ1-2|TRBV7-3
CASSHGQGYGYTF
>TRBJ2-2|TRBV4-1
CASSRPRLAGGELFF
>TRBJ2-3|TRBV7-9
CASSFIGTIGDTQYF
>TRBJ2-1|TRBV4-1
CASSQAPSGRGDEQFF
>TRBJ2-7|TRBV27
CASSLNPSFDEQYF
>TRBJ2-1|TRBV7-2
CASSSPPSGETYNEQFF
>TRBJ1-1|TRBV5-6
CASSEMTGGAFF
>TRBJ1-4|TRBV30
CAGTRTNEKLFF